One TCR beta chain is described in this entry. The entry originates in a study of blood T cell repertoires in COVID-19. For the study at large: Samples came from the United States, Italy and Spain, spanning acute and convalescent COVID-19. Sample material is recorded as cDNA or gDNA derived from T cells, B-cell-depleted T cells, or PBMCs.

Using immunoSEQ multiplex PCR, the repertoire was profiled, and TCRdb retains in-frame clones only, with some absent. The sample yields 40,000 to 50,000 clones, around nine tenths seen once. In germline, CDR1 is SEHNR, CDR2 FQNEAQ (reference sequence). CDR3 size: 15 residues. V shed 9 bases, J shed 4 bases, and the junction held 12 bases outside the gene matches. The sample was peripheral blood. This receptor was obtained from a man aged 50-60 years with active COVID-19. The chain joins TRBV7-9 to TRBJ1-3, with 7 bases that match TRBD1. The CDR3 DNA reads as TGTGCCAGTTCTCCTAGACAGGGATACGGAAACACCATATATTTT. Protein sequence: CASSPRQGYGNTIYF. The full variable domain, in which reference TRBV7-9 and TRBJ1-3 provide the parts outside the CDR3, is DTGVSQNPRHKITKRGQNVTFRCDPISEHNRLYWYRQTLGQGPEFLTYFQNEAQLEKSRLLSDRFSAERPKGSFSTLEIQRTEQGDSAMYLCASSPRQGYGNTIYFGEGSWLTVV.